This is a list of T cell receptor beta chains from one sample in a study of tissue T cells after allogeneic stem cell transplantation. Profiling relied on immunoSEQ multiplex PCR, and the TCRdb table lists in-frame clones only, not all of them. The data contain about 6,300 clones, 55% to 75% of them singletons. The sequences come from tissue from the stomach, collected at autopsy. The receptors come from a woman aged 18-55 years with breast cancer. The conserved cysteine and the conserved F or W are not part of the CDR3 here. A D gene is named only where the DNA matches it firmly.

d_call	v_call	cdr3_aa
.	TRBV6-4	ASSDLEGSDTQY
.	TRBV7-2	ASSLRSGPSYEQY
TRBD1	TRBV18	ASSPPWTGGIYGYT
.	TRBV24-1	ATSPMGGSTGELF
TRBD1	TRBV28	ASSWDSSSSGANVLT
.	TRBV6-4	ASSDSPRHPSSPLH
TRBD2	TRBV6-6	ASSSDGTSAQETQY
.	TRBV5-1	ASSPGAGSTDTQY
TRBD2	TRBV9	ASSLTAGGYYEQY
TRBD2	TRBV9	ASSVGAGGPNTGELF
TRBD1	TRBV28	ATSPGQGVVQPQH
TRBD2	TRBV7-9	ASSSPVGRAGGRYEQF
TRBD2	TRBV5-4	ASRSGTSFGEQY
TRBD1	TRBV7-2	ASSQDRETQY
.	TRBV5-4	ASSLGWDSNQPQH
.	TRBV30	AWSVPRGAGDTQY
.	TRBV19	ASSIGFVRRGGGLLEAF
.	TRBV19	ASSIRSYGYT
TRBD1	TRBV4-2	ASSQDGQGSGRTEAF
.	TRBV30	AWSSGLGDEKLF
.	TRBV2	ASSSVRVGELF
.	TRBV18	ASSPRVPPFSPLH
.	TRBV3-1/TRBV3-2	ASSLGQLNTEAF
.	TRBV25-1	ASSRRQTSEQY
.	TRBV5-1	ASSLMGTSQETQY
.	TRBV6-2/TRBV6-3	ASSYVSGYGYT
TRBD1	TRBV30	AWSWGTGEETQY
.	TRBV10-3	AIRQGEDTEAF
TRBD1	TRBV24-1	ATSEPTGGQGYT
.	TRBV27	ASSFGGDGYTEAF
.	TRBV29-1	SVDQSDTQY
.	TRBV6-2/TRBV6-3	ASSYSDDRHANYGYT
.	TRBV10-3	AISENRVGDQPQH
TRBD2	TRBV9	ASSAGTSGYNEQF
TRBD2	TRBV7-2	ASSSQREAQY
TRBD2	TRBV29-1	SAGLARDEQF
TRBD2	TRBV7-2	ASSQGTSLQETQY
TRBD2	TRBV6-4	ASSEGSGGADTQY
TRBD1	TRBV5-6	ASSEDPGQGINEQF
.	TRBV6-2/TRBV6-3	ASSWARPSYEQY
TRBD2	TRBV2	ASRGLGFAGELF
TRBD2	TRBV27	ASSLSLAGDPTGELF